Listed here is a single T cell receptor (beta chain). This CDR3 region has 15 residues. Germline V gene lookup returns CDR1 MNHEY and CDR2 SMNVEV (reference sequence). The V end lost 5 bases, the J end lost 2 bases, and 13 bases lay between the germline ends. The data belong to a study of cytomegalovirus exposure and HLA in healthy donors. Study-level background: Findings of an earlier analysis included roughly 110 million unique TCR beta sequences from roughly 200 million T cells.

PCR used 60 Vbeta primers and 13 Jbeta primers. Clones were sequenced by immunoSEQ multiplex PCR, and TCRdb holds only the in-frame ones, with some missing. Of 110,000 or so clones in the sample, 83% were seen once. This receptor was taken from a man aged 18 to 30 in good health and CMV-seronegative. The sequenced sample consisted of PBMCs. The chain employs TRBV27 and TRBJ2-1, with a possible D match to TRBD2 (6 bases). Here the CDR3 reads CASSLDRGTYNEQFF. In DNA, the CDR3 is TGTGCCAGCAGTCTGGACCGGGGGACCTACAATGAGCAGTTCTTC.